This T cell receptor beta chain was profiled in a study of shared clonotypes between healthy human individuals. Points on this clone: Its antigen is unidentified.

Losses at the gene ends were 4 bases for V and 4 bases for J; bases not matched to a gene: 8. CDR1 is SGHVS and CDR2 is FNYEAQ in the germline V gene. The CDR3 loop spans 16 amino acids. General observations from the study: Researchers found naive subsets generally carried larger estimated richness than memory subsets.

The donors were adults (healthy and HIV-negative) with no recent acute infections or vaccinations. A CD45RA-negative memory subset and a CD45RA+ naive subset were separated from the CD4+ cells. Sequenced by immunoSEQ multiplex PCR; TCRdb stores in-frame clones only, minus some. The table lists 2 million to 2.5 million clones, around 95% of them singletons, with less than 0.15% in the top ten. What was sequenced was naive CD4+ T cells sorted from blood. Subset specified: CD45RA+ positively selected. The clonotype comes from a man aged 18-30 years in good health. The V gene is TRBV7-6, the J gene TRBJ2-2; 8 nucleotides align to TRBD2. CDR3 DNA sequence: TGTGCCAGCAGCTCCGGCGCCGGGAGGGTCACCGGGGAGCTGTTTTTT. Protein sequence: CASSSGAGRVTGELFF.